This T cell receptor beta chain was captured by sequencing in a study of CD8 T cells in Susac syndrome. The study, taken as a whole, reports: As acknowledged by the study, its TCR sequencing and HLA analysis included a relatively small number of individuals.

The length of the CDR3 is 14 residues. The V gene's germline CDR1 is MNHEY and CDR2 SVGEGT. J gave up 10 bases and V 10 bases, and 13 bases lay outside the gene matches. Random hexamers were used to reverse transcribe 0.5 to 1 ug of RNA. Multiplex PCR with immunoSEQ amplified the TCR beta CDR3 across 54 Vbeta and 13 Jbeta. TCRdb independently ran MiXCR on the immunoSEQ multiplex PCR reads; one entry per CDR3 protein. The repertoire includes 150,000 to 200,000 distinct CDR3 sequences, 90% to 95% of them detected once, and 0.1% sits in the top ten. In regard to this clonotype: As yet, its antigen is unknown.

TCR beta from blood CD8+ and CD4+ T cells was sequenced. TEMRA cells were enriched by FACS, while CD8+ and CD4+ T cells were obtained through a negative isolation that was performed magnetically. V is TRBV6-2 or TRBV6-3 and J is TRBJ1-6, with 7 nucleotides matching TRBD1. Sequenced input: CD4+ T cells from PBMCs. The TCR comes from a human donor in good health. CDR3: CATTNTGVTSPLHF. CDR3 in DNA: TGTGCCACCACTAATACAGGGGTAACATCACCCCTCCACTTT.